Below, 23 T cell receptor beta chains from the same sample are listed, as sequenced in a study of T cells after yellow fever vaccination. TCRdb re-called the 5' RACE reads through MiXCR, storing one row per CDR3 protein. The table has approximately 600,000 distinct CDR3 sequences, over 9% seen once. The material was PBMCs, obtained on the day of the yellow fever booster vaccination. These receptors originate from a man aged 25 to 45 who received the YFV17D yellow fever vaccine.

The chain is built from TRBV25-1 and TRBJ2-2, with D unresolved. The CDR3 length is 14 residues. V dropped 4 bases and J dropped 0 bases, with 6 bases sitting between them. Per germline, CDR1 MGHDK and CDR2 SYGVNS. The CDR3 DNA follows: TGTGCCAGCAGTGCCCCCGCGAACACCGGGGAGCTGTTTTTT. Its protein product is CASSAPANTGELFF.

This clonotype has just a few counts. The genes are TRBV7-9 and TRBJ1-6, with 8 bases fitting TRBD1. In germline, CDR1 is SEHNR, CDR2 FQNEAQ (reference sequence). J gave up 5 bases and V 11 bases, and 8 bases lay outside the gene matches. This CDR3 spans 14 amino acids. The CDR3, as DNA: TGTGCCTCCGGCCAGGGGGCGGATAATTCACCCCTCCACTTT. It is translated as CASGQGADNSPLHF.

The chain combines TRBV10-2 with TRBJ2-7, with 7 bases aligning to TRBD2. J gave up 4 bases and V 2 bases, and 5 bases lay outside the gene matches. Germline-derived CDR1 and CDR2 are WSHSY and SAAADI. The CDR3 sequence is 14 residues long. The DNA for the CDR3 is TGCGCCAGCAGTGAGGCGGGAGCGATTTACGAGCAGTACTTC. Amino acid sequence: CASSEAGAIYEQYF.

A few counts support this clonotype. The chain joins TRBV20-1 to TRBJ1-2; D call uncertain. From germline, CDR1 is DFQATT and CDR2 SNEGSKA (reference sequence). Trimming removed 1 base from V and 8 bases from J, with 17 bases in between. The CDR3 runs 14 residues. The CDR3 DNA follows: TGCAGTGCTAGAGGGGAGGCCCGATTGGGGGGCTACACCTTC. Translated: CSARGEARLGGYTF.

This clonotype was observed a handful of times. The chain combines TRBV20-1 with TRBJ2-3; D is ambiguous. Trimming left V 5 bases short and J 5 bases short, with 14 bases between. The CDR3 is made up of 13 amino acids. Germline-derived CDR1 and CDR2 are DFQATT and SNEGSKA (reference sequence). CDR3 protein: CSAPRITGDTQYF. CDR3 in DNA: TGCAGTGCTCCACGTATTACGGGAGATACGCAGTATTTT.

This clonotype was recorded at least ten times. The chain has TRBV20-1 and TRBJ2-1, with 10 positions matching TRBD1. With V trimmed by 6 bases and J by 9 bases, 5 bases remained unmatched. CDR3 size: 12 residues. Germline CDR1 reads DFQATT; CDR2 reads SNEGSKA (reference sequence). This chain's CDR3 is CSAKTGGREQFF. DNA of the CDR3: TGCAGTGCAAAGACAGGGGGCCGTGAGCAGTTCTTC.

The chain is built from TRBV12-3 or TRBV12-4 and TRBJ1-5; 9 bases align to TRBD1. CDR3 length equals 14 residues. Trimming took 7 bases from V and 4 from J; bases not matched to a gene: 5. The CDR3, as DNA: TGTGCCAGCACCGGGACAGGGCAGAATCAGCCCCAGCATTTT. The encoded protein is CASTGTGQNQPQHF.

In this sample, this clonotype turned up a few times. The chain has TRBV10-3 and TRBJ2-1, with 10 bases aligning to TRBD1. With V trimmed by 0 bases and J by 7 bases, 3 bases remained unmatched. Germline-derived CDR1 and CDR2 are ENHRY and SYGVKD. The CDR3 contains 15 residues. CDR3 loop: CAISESRTGGNEQFF. The CDR3 DNA reads as TGTGCCATCAGTGAGTCGCGGACAGGGGGGAATGAGCAGTTCTTC.

This clonotype came up many times. The genes are TRBV7-7 and TRBJ2-2; 10 bases agree with TRBD1. CDR3 size: 15 residues. The V segment lost 6 bases and the J segment 5 bases; nucleotides outside the gene matches: 6. CDR1 and CDR2 (germline): SSHAT, FNYEAQ (reference sequence). CDR3 in DNA: TGTGCCAGCAGTCGGGACAGGGGACGGACCGGGGAGCTGTTTTTT. Amino acids: CASSRDRGRTGELFF.

This rearrangement joins TRBV10-3 to TRBJ2-1, with TRBD2 matching over 10 bases. The CDR3 contains 16 residues. From germline, CDR1 is ENHRY and CDR2 SYGVKD. V lost 6 bases, J lost 2 bases, and 7 bases stayed unmatched. DNA for the CDR3: TGTGCCATCAGCACCGGGACTAGCGTAACCTACAATGAGCAGTTCTTC. Translated: CAISTGTSVTYNEQFF.

This clonotype occurred a few times. V usage is TRBV20-1 and J usage is TRBJ2-3, with TRBD2 identical over 7 bases. From germline, CDR1 is DFQATT and CDR2 SNEGSKA (reference sequence). Trimming removed 4 bases from V and 0 bases from J; junction bases left unmatched: 10. The CDR3 covers 16 residues. CDR3 bases: TGCAGTGCTAAACAGCGGGGCAGATATAGCACAGATACGCAGTATTTT. It specifies CSAKQRGRYSTDTQYF.

The rearrangement uses TRBV27 and TRBJ1-5, with 12 nucleotides matching TRBD1. Germline lookup yields CDR1 MNHEY and CDR2 SMNVEV (reference sequence). The CDR3 covers 20 residues. Trimming at V came to 6 bases and at J to 3 bases, leaving 18 bases not matched to a gene. The CDR3 region is CASSPETGTGGAGYNQPQHF. CDR3 nucleotides: TGTGCCAGCAGCCCAGAGACCGGGACAGGGGGCGCCGGATACAATCAGCCCCAGCATTTT.

The rearrangement joins TRBV4-3 to TRBJ2-6, with D possibly being TRBD1 (6 bases). The length of the CDR3 is 15 residues. Trimming took off 4 bases at V and 0 bases at J, with 7 bases between the two ends. CDR1 LGHNA and CDR2 YSLEER come from the germline V gene. CDR3 protein: CASSRDISGANVLTF. The DNA for the CDR3 is TGCGCCAGCAGCCGGGACATCTCTGGGGCCAACGTCCTGACTTTC.

The V gene is TRBV12-3 or TRBV12-4, the J gene TRBJ2-7, with TRBD2 matching 8 bases. The CDR3 has 13 amino acids. Trimming removed 7 bases from V and 4 bases from J; junction bases left unmatched: 6. CDR3 sequence (DNA): TGTGCCAGCACCCCCGGGACTAGATACGAGCAGTACTTC. This sequence encodes CASTPGTRYEQYF.

The genes are TRBV2 and TRBJ2-7; the match to TRBD2 covers 8 bases. After removal of 8 bases from V and 7 bases from J, the junction contained 13 bases not matched to a gene. CDR3 length equals 14 residues. Germline V gene sequence: CDR1 SNHLY, CDR2 FYNNEI. The CDR3 region is CASLELAALGEQYF. The CDR3 DNA is TGTGCCAGCCTGGAACTAGCGGCCCTAGGGGAGCAGTACTTC.

This clonotype was observed a handful of times. The V and J genes are TRBV10-3 and TRBJ2-2, with 10 nucleotides matching TRBD1. The germline V gene has CDR1 ENHRY and CDR2 SYGVKD. J was trimmed by 1 base and V by 6 bases; bases with no gene match: 11. This CDR3 has 18 amino acids. The CDR3 protein is CAIRTSGRDRGNTGELFF. CDR3 bases: TGTGCCATCAGGACATCTGGGCGGGACAGGGGGAACACCGGGGAGCTGTTTTTT.

This chain uses TRBV20-1 with TRBJ2-3; either TRBD1 or TRBD2 may fit D (6 bases each). The CDR3 runs 15 residues. Germline assignment: CDR1 DFQATT and CDR2 SNEGSKA (reference sequence). Trimming took off 0 bases at V and 4 bases at J, with 14 bases between the two ends. The CDR3 protein is CSAREGGSHADTQYF. DNA of the CDR3: TGCAGTGCTAGAGAAGGGGGGAGTCATGCAGATACGCAGTATTTT.

The chain is built from TRBV11-2 and TRBJ2-5, with D unresolved. Trimming pared 0 bases from V and 2 bases from J, leaving 10 bases between. The CDR3 spans 15 residues. Germline-derived CDR1 and CDR2 are SGHAT and FQNNGV. The CDR3 coding sequence is TGTGCCAGCAGCTTAGATCGTGTCACACAAGAGACCCAGTACTTC. Protein: CASSLDRVTQETQYF.

The chain links TRBV4-3 to TRBJ2-3; D uncertain. The germline gives CDR1 LGHNA, CDR2 YSLEER. V lost 1 base and J lost 1, with 21 bases in between. This CDR3 is 19 amino acids long. CDR3 protein: CASSQGSGGRVSRTDTQYF. CDR3 sequence (DNA): TGCGCCAGCAGCCAAGGAAGTGGCGGTCGTGTCTCCCGCACAGATACGCAGTATTTT.

V usage is TRBV10-3 and J usage is TRBJ1-1, with TRBD1 matching over 8 bases. The CDR3 sequence is 13 residues long. J lost 1 base, V lost 6 bases, and 1 base had no gene match. Germline values: CDR1 ENHRY, CDR2 SYGVKD. The CDR3 region is CAISGQGNTEAFF. DNA of the CDR3: TGTGCCATCAGCGGACAGGGGAACACTGAAGCTTTCTTT.

The table lists this clonotype with many counts. The J gene is TRBJ2-7, the V gene TRBV25-1; D call uncertain. CDR3 size: 16 residues. The V end was cut by 4 bases, the J end by 5 bases, with 21 bases between. Germline assignment: CDR1 MGHDK and CDR2 SYGVNS. The CDR3 DNA reads TGTGCCAGCAGTGGCCATCCCAGCTTCAGGTTCCACGAGCAGTACTTC. Translated: CASSGHPSFRFHEQYF.

This clonotype was counted many times. The V and J genes are TRBV4-3 and TRBJ2-1; possibly TRBD1 for D (7 bases). V was shortened by 4 bases and J by 2 bases, with 12 bases between the two germline ends. The CDR3 extends over 15 amino acids. The germline V gene has CDR1 LGHNA and CDR2 YSLEER. The CDR3 DNA follows: TGCGCCAGCAGCCCCAGCAGGGGGGCCTACAATGAGCAGTTCTTC. Translated: CASSPSRGAYNEQFF.

The CDR3 sequence: CSVAVGIYNEQFF. Written as DNA, the CDR3 is TGCAGCGTTGCCGTCGGGATCTACAATGAGCAGTTCTTC. The rearrangement links TRBV29-1 to TRBJ2-1; possibly TRBD2 for D (5 bases). V dropped 4 bases and J dropped 3 bases, with 10 bases sitting between them. The CDR3 length is 13 residues. Germline V gene lookup returns CDR1 SQVTM and CDR2 ANQGSEA.